These 7 T cell receptor beta chains share one sample of origin, sequenced in a study of regulatory T cells in long-lasting Graves disease (TCRdb year 2021). The library was generated by multiplex PCR. Sequencing was carried out with an Illumina HiSeq 4000. CDR3 regions were amplified by Arm-PCR with iRepertoire HTBI primers to construct TCR beta libraries. TCRdb trimmed public reads at Q25 via fastp, called clones via MiXCR and kept in-frame beta chains. Each record represents a unique CDR3 protein, reported with the most common genes and DNA among its rows. The sample yields 400,000 to 500,000 distinct CDR3 sequences; about 20% were counted once. The ten largest clonotypes hold 7.8% of the sample. The time point label, as the study defines it: persistent/refractory GD, antithyroid drugs over 5 years with positive TRAb. For both TCR sequencing and RNA sequencing, RNA was extracted from PBMCs using TRIzol.

This specimen consisted of peripheral blood mononuclear cells (PBMCs), obtained when the disease was refractory, from a patient treated with antithyroid drugs. The source is a female donor with Graves disease.

The rearrangement links TRBV6-1 to TRBJ2-7; 15 bases align to TRBD2. V lost 5 bases, J lost 4 bases, and 9 bases stayed unmatched. CDR3 length equals 17 residues. Germline assignment: CDR1 MNHNS and CDR2 SASEGT. The CDR3: CASSTPGTSGRWYEQYF. In DNA, the CDR3 is TGTGCCAGCAGTACCCCCGGGACTAGCGGGAGGTGGTACGAGCAGTACTTC.

This clonotype was observed a handful of times. The chain is built from TRBV9 and TRBJ1-2; no clear D. The V end lost 4 bases, the J end lost 5 bases, and 30 bases lay between the germline ends. CDR3 length equals 19 residues. Germline loops: CDR1 SGDLS, CDR2 YYNGEE. CDR3 coding DNA: TGTGCCAGCAGCTTCCGGGAGAGGGCAGTGGGTAGCGGGTGGTATGGCTACACCTTC. Amino acid sequence: CASSFRERAVGSGWYGYTF. The full variable domain, rest sourced from reference TRBV9 and TRBJ1-2, is DSGVTQTPKHLITATGQRVTLRCSPRSGDLSVYWYQQSLDQGLQFLIQYYNGEERAKGNILERFSAQQFPDLHSELNLSSLELGDSALYFCASSFRERAVGSGWYGYTFGSGTRLTVV.

In its sample, this clonotype was seen many times. The chain employs TRBV29-1 and TRBJ2-5; 10 bases agree with TRBD1. Trimming removed 3 bases from V and 4 bases from J; junction bases left unmatched: 2. Per the germline V gene, CDR1 is SQVTM and CDR2 is ANQGSEA. This CDR3 comprises 13 residues. Here the CDR3 DNA reads TGCAGCGTTGAGACAGGGGGCGTAGAGACCCAGTACTTC. Translation: CSVETGGVETQYF.

The chain couples TRBV5-1 to TRBJ1-1, with no clear D. The CDR3 contains 14 residues. CDR1 is SGHRS and CDR2 is YFSETQ in the germline V gene. The V end lost 4 bases, the J end lost 5 bases, and 15 bases lay between the germline ends. CDR3: CASSPGSGGTEAFF. The CDR3 DNA reads as TGCGCCAGCAGCCCGGGGTCGGGAGGGACTGAAGCTTTCTTT.

This chain uses TRBV5-6 with TRBJ2-3; TRBD1 aligns across 7 bases. J lost 1 base, V lost 1 base, and 6 bases had no gene match. The CDR3 totals 16 residues. Germline V CDR1 and CDR2: SGHDT, YYEEEE. The CDR3 coding sequence is TGTGCCAGCAGCTTGATAGGGGGCAACGGCACAGATACGCAGTATTTT. This translates into CASSLIGGNGTDTQYF. Together with reference TRBV5-6 and TRBJ2-3, the CDR3 gives the full variable domain: DAGVTQSPTHLIKTRGQQVTLRCSPKSGHDTVSWYQQALGQGPQFIFQYYEEEERQRGNFPDRFSGHQFPNYSSELNVNALLLGDSALYLCASSLIGGNGTDTQYFGPGTRLTVL.

This clonotype was observed at least ten times. This chain joins TRBV29-1 and TRBJ1-1, with D maybe TRBD1 (5 bases). Deletions cut 7 bases from V and 1 base from J, with 13 bases between. In germline, CDR1 is SQVTM, CDR2 ANQGSEA. The CDR3 is made up of 13 amino acids. The CDR3 nucleotides read TGCAGCGCTCCTATACAGGCGAACACTGAAGCTTTCTTT. Translated, it gives CSAPIQANTEAFF.

This clonotype came up a few times. The V and J genes are TRBV6-1 and TRBJ2-7; no reliable D call. The CDR3 runs to 15 residues. The V and J ends lost 7 bases and 3 bases respectively, with 19 bases between them. The germline V gene has CDR1 MNHNS and CDR2 SASEGT. CDR3 amino acids: CASTKELTGFYEQYF. CDR3 DNA sequence: TGTGCCAGCACCAAAGAACTGACTGGCTTCTACGAGCAGTACTTC.